This T cell receptor (beta chain) was observed in a study of blood T cell repertoires in COVID-19. This clone was seen many times. The CDR3 extends over 14 amino acids. V lost 5 bases and J lost 5, with 15 bases in between. Per the germline V gene, CDR1 is SGHTA and CDR2 is FQGNSA. Method: immunoSEQ multiplex PCR; TCRdb's copy keeps in-frame clones and lacks some. The data contain around 440,000 clones, around 88% of them singletons. The source is a woman aged 50 to 65 with COVID-19, enrolled during active disease. Sequencing was performed on peripheral blood. The rearrangement links TRBV7-2 to TRBJ2-5; D remains ambiguous. The CDR3 DNA sequence: TGTGCCAGCAGCCCCGATCGAATGAGGGAGACCCAGTACTTC. It encodes CASSPDRMRETQYF.